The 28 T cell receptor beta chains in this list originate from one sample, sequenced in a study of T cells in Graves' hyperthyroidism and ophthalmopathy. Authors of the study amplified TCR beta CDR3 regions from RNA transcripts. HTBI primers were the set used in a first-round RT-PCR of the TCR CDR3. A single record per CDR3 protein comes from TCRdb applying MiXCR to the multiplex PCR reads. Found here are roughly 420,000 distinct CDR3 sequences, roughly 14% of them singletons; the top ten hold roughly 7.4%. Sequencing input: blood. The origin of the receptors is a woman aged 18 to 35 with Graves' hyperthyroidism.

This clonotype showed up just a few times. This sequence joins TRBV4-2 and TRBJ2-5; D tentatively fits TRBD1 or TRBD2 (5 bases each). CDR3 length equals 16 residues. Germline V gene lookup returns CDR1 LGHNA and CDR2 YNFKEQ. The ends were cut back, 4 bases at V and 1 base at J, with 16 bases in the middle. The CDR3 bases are TGTGCCAGCAGCCTGTCGGACATGGGGACCCAAGAGACCCAGTACTTC. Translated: CASSLSDMGTQETQYF.

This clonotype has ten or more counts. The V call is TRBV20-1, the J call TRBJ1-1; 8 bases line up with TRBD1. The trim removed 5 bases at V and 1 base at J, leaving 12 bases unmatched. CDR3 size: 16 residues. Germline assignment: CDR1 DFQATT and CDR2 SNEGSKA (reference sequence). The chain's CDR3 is CSARSPRQGTNTEAFF. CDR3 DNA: TGCAGTGCTCGCAGCCCTAGACAGGGGACGAACACTGAAGCTTTCTTT.

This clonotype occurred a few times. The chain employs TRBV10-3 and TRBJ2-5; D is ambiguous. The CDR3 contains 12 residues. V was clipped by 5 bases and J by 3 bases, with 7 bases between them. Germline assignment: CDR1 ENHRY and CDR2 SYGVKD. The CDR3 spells CAISTRKETQYF. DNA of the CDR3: TGTGCCATCAGTACCCGTAAAGAGACCCAGTACTTC.

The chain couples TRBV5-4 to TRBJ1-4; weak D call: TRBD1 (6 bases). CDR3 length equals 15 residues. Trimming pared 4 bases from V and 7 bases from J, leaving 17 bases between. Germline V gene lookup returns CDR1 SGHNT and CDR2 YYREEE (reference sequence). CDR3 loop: CASSTTGHSREKLFF. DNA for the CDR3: TGTGCCAGCAGCACAACAGGGCACTCTCGTGAAAAACTGTTTTTT.

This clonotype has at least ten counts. The CDR3 is CASSTRSGGEDTQYF. CDR3 DNA sequence: TGTGCCAGCAGCACACGTAGCGGGGGGGAAGATACGCAGTATTTT. The rearrangement joins TRBV7-3 to TRBJ2-3; 11 bases align to TRBD2. V trimming: 5 bases; J trimming: 5 bases; junction bases outside the gene matches: 6. The CDR3 covers 15 residues. Germline-derived CDR1 and CDR2 are SGHTA and FQGTGA.

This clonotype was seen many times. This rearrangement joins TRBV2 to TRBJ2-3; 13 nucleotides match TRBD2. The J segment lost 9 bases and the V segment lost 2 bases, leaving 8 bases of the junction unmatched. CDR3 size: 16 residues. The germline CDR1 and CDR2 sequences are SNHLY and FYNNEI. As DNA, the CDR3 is TGTGCCAGCAGTGAAAGTCCTGGACTAGCGGGGGCAACGCAGTATTTT. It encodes CASSESPGLAGATQYF.

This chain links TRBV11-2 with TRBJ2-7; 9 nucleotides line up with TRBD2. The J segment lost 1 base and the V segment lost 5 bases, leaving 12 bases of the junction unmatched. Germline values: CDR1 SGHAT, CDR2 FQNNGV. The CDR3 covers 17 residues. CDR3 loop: CASSPTLSGSLSYEQYF. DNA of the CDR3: TGTGCCAGCAGCCCCACGCTTAGCGGGAGTCTGTCCTACGAGCAGTACTTC. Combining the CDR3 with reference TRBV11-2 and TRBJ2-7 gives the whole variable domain EAGVAQSPRYKIIEKRQSVAFWCNPISGHATLYWYQQILGQGPKLLIQFQNNGVVDDSQLPKDRFSAERLKGVDSTLKIQPAKLEDSAVYLCASSPTLSGSLSYEQYFGPGTRLTVT.

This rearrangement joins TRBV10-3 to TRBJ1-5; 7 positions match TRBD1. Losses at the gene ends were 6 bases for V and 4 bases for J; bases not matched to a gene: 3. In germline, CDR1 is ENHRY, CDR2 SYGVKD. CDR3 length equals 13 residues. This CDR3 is CAISDRDNQPQHF. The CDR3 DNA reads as TGTGCCATCAGCGACAGGGATAATCAGCCCCAGCATTTT.

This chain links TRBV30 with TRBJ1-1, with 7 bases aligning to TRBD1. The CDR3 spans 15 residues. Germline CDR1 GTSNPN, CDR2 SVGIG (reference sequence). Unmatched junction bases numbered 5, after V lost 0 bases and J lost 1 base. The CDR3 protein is CAWSVRGGQNTEAFF. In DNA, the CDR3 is TGTGCCTGGAGTGTAAGAGGGGGCCAGAACACTGAAGCTTTCTTT.

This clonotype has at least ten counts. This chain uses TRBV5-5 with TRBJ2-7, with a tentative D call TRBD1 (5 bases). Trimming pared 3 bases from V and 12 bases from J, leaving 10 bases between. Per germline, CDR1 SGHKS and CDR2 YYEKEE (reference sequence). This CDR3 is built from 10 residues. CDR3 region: CASSSGQAYF. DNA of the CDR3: TGTGCCAGCAGCTCTGGACAAGCGTACTTC.

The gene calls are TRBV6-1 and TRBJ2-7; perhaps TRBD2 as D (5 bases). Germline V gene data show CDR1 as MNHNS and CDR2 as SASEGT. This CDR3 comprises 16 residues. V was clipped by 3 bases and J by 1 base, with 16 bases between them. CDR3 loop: CASSDLESGGSYEQYF. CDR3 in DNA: TGTGCCAGCAGTGATTTGGAGTCCGGCGGGTCCTACGAGCAGTACTTC.

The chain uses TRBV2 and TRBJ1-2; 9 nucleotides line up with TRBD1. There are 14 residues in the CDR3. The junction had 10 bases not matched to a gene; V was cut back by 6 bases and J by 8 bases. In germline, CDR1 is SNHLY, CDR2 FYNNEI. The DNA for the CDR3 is TGTGCCAGCAGCACAACAGGGGGCGCGGAAGGCTACACCTTC. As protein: CASSTTGGAEGYTF.

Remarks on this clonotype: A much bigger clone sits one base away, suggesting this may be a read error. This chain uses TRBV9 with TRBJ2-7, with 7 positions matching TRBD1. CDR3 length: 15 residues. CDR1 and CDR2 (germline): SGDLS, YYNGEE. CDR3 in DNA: TGTGCCAGCAGCGCGAATGACAGGGCCTCCTACGAGCAGTGCTTC. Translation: CASSANDRASYEQCF.

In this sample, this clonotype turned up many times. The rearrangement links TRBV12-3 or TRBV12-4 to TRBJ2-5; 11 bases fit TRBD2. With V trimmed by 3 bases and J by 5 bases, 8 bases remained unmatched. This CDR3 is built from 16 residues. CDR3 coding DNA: TGTGCCAGCAGTTTTGGGTCTAGCGGGGGGTGGGAGACCCAGTACTTC. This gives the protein CASSFGSSGGWETQYF.

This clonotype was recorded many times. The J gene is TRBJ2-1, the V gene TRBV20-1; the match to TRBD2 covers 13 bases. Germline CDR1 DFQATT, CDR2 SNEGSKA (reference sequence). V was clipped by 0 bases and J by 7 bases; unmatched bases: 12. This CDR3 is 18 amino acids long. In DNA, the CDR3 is TGCAGTGCTAGAGATAAGGTCCCGGGACTAGCGGGACTTAATGAGCAGTTCTTC. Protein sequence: CSARDKVPGLAGLNEQFF.

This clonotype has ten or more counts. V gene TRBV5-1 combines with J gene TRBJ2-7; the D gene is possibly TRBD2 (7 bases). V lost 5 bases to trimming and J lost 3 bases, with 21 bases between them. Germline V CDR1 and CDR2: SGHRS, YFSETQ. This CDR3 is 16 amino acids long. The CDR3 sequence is CASRLGGLRGGYEQYF. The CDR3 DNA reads TGCGCCAGCAGACTGGGGGGGCTGCGGGGCGGCTACGAGCAGTACTTC.

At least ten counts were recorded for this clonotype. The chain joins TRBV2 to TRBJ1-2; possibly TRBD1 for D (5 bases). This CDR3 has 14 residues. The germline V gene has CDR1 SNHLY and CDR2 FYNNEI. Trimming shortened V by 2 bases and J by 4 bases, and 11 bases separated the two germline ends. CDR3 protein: CASSEWAGTYGYTF. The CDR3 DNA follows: TGTGCCAGCAGTGAATGGGCAGGGACCTATGGCTACACCTTC. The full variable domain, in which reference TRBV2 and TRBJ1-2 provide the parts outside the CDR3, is EPEVTQTPSHQVTQMGQEVILRCVPISNHLYFYWYRQILGQKVEFLVSFYNNEISEKSEIFDDQFSVERPDGSNFTLKIRSTKLEDSAMYFCASSEWAGTYGYTFGSGTRLTVV.

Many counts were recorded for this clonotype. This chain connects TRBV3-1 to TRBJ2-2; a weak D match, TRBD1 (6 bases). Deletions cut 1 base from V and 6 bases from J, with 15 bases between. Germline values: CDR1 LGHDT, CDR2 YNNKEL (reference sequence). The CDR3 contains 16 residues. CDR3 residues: CASSQGGRGRPGELFF. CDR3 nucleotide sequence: TGTGCCAGCAGCCAAGGAGGCAGGGGTCGACCCGGGGAGCTGTTTTTT.

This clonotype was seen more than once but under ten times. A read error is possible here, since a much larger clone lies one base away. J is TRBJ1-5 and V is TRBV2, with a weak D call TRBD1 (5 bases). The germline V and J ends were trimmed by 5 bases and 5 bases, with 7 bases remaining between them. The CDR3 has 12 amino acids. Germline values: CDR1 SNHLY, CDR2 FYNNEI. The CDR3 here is CASSMGHQPQHF. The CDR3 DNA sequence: TGTGCCAGCAGTATGGGGCATCAGCCCCAGCATTTT. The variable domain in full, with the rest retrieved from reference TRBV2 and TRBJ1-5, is EPEVTQTPSHQVTQMGQEVILRCVPISNHLYFYWYRQILGQKVEFLVSFYNNEISEKSEIFDDQFSVERPDGSNFTLKIRSTKLEDSAMYFCASSMGHQPQHFGDGTRLSIL.

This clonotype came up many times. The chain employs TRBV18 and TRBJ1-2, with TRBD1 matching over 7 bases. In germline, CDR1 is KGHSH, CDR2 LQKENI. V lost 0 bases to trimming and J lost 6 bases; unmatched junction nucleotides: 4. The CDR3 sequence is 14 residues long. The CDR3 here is CASSPPGTENGYTF. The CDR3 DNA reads TGTGCCAGCTCACCACCCGGGACAGAAAATGGCTACACCTTC.

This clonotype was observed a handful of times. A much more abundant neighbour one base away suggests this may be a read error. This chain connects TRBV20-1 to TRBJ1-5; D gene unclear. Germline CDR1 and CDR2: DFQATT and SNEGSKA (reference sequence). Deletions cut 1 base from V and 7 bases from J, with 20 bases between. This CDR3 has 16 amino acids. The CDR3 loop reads CSARGSSRGAEQPQHF. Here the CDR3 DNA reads TGCAGTGCTAGAGGTTCCAGCAGAGGTGCGGAACAGCCCCAGCATTTT.

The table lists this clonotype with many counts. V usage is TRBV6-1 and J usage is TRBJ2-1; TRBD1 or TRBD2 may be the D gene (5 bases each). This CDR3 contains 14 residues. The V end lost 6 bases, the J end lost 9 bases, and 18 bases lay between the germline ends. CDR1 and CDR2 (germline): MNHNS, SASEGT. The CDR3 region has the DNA TGTGCCAGCAGGCCCGGGGCGGGCTCGGCTGAGCAGTTCTTC. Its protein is CASRPGAGSAEQFF.

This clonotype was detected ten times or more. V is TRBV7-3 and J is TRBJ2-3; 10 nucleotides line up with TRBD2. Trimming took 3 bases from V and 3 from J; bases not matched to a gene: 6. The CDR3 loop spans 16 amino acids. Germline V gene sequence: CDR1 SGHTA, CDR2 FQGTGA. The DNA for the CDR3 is TGTGCCAGCAGCTTCACGCTAGCGGGAGCAACAGATACGCAGTATTTT. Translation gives CASSFTLAGATDTQYF.

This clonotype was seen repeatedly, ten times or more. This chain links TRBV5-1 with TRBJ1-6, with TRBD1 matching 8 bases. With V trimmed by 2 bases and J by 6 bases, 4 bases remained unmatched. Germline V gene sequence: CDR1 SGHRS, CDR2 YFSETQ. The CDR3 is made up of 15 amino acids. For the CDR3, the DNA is TGCGCCAGCAGCTTCGGGACAGGATCTAATTCACCCCTCCACTTT. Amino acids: CASSFGTGSNSPLHF.

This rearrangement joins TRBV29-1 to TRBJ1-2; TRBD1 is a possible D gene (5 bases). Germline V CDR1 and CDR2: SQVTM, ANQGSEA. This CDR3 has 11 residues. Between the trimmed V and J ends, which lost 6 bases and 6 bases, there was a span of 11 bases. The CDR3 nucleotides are TGCAGCGTGGACCAGGGAAATGGCTACACCTTC. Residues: CSVDQGNGYTF.

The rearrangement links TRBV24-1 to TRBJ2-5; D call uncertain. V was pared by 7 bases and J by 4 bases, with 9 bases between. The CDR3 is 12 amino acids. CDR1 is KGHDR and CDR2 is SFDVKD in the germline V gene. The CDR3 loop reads CATRRVSETQYF. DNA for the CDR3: TGTGCCACCAGAAGGGTGTCAGAGACCCAGTACTTC.

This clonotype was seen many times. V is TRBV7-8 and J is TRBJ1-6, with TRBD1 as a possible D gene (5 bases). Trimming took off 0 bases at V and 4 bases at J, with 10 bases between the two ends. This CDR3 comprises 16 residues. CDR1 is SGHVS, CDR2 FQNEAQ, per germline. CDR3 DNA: TGTGCCAGCAGCTTAGCGGCGGGGCTATATAATTCACCCCTCCACTTT. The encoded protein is CASSLAAGLYNSPLHF. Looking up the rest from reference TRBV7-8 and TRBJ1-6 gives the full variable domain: GAGVSQSPRYKVAKRGQDVALRCDPISGHVSLFWYQQALGQGPEFLTYFQNEAQLDKSGLPSDRFFAERPEGSVSTLKIQRTQQEDSAVYLCASSLAAGLYNSPLHFGNGTRLTVT.

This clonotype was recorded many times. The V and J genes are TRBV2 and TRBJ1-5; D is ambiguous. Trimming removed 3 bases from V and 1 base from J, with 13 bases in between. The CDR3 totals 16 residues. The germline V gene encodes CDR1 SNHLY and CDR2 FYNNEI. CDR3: CASSDPEGRSNQPQHF. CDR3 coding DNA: TGTGCCAGCAGTGACCCCGAGGGTCGGAGCAATCAGCCCCAGCATTTT.